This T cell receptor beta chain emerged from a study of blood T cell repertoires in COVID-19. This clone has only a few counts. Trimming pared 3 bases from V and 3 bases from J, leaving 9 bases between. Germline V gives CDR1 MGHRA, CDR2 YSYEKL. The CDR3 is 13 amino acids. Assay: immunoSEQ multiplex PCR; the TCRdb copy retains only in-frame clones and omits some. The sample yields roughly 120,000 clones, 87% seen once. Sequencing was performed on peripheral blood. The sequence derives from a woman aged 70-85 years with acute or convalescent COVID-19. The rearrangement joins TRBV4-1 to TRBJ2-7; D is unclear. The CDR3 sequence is CASSHDRGYEQYF. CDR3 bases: TGCGCCAGCAGCCACGATCGAGGCTACGAGCAGTACTTC.